Each of the 3 T cell receptor beta chains below was sequenced from the same sample in a study of control samples from healthy donors and cancer patients. Some clones are missing from TCRdb's copy, which holds only in-frame ones; the method was immunoSEQ multiplex PCR. In the table there are 95,000 to 130,000 clones, more than 75% of which are singletons. Sequenced input: blood. Receptors originate from an older woman in good health.

This rearrangement joins TRBV14 to TRBJ1-6; 7 positions match TRBD1. CDR3 length: 15 amino acids. Trimming cost V 2 bases and J 10 bases; bases outside gene matches: 8. Germline CDR1 reads SGHDN; CDR2 reads FVKESK. The CDR3 DNA follows: TGTGCCAGCAGCCAATGGGCACAGGGGAGGTCACCCCTCCACTTT. Translation: CASSQWAQGRSPLHF.

The gene calls are TRBV3-1 (or the pseudogene TRBV3-2) and TRBJ2-7; D unresolved. The V end was cut by 4 bases, the J end by 4 bases, with 8 bases between. The CDR3 is 12 amino acids. Germline CDR1 is LGHDT and CDR2 is YNNKEL (reference sequence). The CDR3 loop is CASSPPLYEQYF. CDR3 DNA sequence: TGTGCCAGCAGCCCTCCACTATACGAGCAGTACTTC.

The gene calls are TRBV3-1 (or the pseudogene TRBV3-2) and TRBJ1-6; 7 nucleotides line up with TRBD1. This CDR3 spans 15 amino acids. J lost 0 bases, V lost 4 bases, and 0 bases had no gene match. In germline, CDR1 is LGHDT, CDR2 YNNKEL (reference sequence). The CDR3 DNA is TGTGCCAGCAGCCGGGACAGCTCCTATAATTCACCCCTCCACTTT. Amino acids: CASSRDSSYNSPLHF.